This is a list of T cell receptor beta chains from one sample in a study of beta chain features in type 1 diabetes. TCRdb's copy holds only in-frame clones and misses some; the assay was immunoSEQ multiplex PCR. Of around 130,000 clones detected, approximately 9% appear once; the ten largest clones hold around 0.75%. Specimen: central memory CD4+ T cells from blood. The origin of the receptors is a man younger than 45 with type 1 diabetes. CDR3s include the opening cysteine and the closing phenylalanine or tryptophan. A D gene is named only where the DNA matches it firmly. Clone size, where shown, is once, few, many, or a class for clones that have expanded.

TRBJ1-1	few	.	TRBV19	CASRQRGKQAEAFF	TGTGCCAGTAGACAAAGGGGAAAGCAGGCTGAAGCTTTCTTT
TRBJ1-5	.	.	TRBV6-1	CASTEIRSQPQHF	TGTGCCAGCACAGAGATCAGGTCGCAGCCCCAGCATTTT
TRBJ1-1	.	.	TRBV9	CASSAQGRTEAFF	TGTGCCAGCAGCGCCCAGGGGAGAACTGAAGCTTTCTTT
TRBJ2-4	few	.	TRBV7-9	CASSLGQKRDIQYF	TGTGCCAGCAGCTTGGGACAAAAGAGGGACATTCAGTACTTC
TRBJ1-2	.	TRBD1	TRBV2	CASSVDRATYGYTF	TGTGCCAGCAGTGTGGACAGGGCTACCTATGGCTACACCTTC
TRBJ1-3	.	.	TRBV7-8	CASSSRPGSSGNTIYF	TGTGCCAGCAGCTCTCGTCCAGGGTCCTCTGGAAACACCATATATTTT
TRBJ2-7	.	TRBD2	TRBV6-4	CAKTSGAYEQYF	TGTGCCAAGACTAGCGGGGCCTACGAGCAGTACTTC
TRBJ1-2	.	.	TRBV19	CASSPPGNYGYTF	TGTGCCAGTAGCCCGCCAGGGAACTATGGCTACACCTTC
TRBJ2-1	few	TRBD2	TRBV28	CASSPTGLAGYNEQFF	TGTGCCAGCAGTCCCACCGGACTAGCGGGTTACAATGAGCAGTTCTTC
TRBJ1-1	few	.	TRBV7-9	CASSLWSGENTEAFF	TGTGCCAGCAGCTTGTGGTCGGGGGAGAACACTGAAGCTTTCTTT
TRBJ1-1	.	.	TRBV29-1	CSVEVTRGRTEAFF	TGCAGCGTTGAAGTGACCCGAGGGAGAACTGAAGCTTTCTTT
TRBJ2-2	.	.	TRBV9	CASTTSRQGNTGELFF	TGTGCCAGCACCACATCCAGGCAGGGGAACACCGGGGAGCTGTTTTTT
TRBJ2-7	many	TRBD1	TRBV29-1	CSARQGPYEQYF	TGCAGCGCTAGACAGGGCCCCTACGAGCAGTACTTC
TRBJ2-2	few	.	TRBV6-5	CASSNTPGELFF	TGTGCCAGCAGCAACACCCCCGGGGAGCTGTTTTTT
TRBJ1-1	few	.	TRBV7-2	CASSQGSSTEAFF	TGTGCCAGCAGCCAGGGATCTAGCACTGAAGCTTTCTTT